The 29 T cell receptor beta chains reported below all come from one sample, sequenced in a study of T cell responses to AZD1222 COVID-19 vaccine. This table comes from immunoSEQ multiplex PCR, and its TCRdb copy is limited to in-frame clones, with some not included. The sample contains 65,000 to 75,000 clones, roughly 82% of which appear only once. Sequencing was performed on peripheral blood, taken on day 0 of AZD1222 vaccination. The receptors shown here come from an adult in good health.

V usage is TRBV19 and J usage is TRBJ2-5, with 9 bases fitting TRBD2. The CDR3 length is 18 residues. V lost 3 bases and J lost 0; bases outside the gene matches: 11. Per germline, CDR1 LNHDA and CDR2 SQIVND (reference sequence). The CDR3, as DNA: TGTGCCAGTAGTATGGCTAGCGGGGAGGTGGGATACCAAGAGACCCAGTACTTC. Its translation is CASSMASGEVGYQETQYF. Combining the CDR3 with reference TRBV19 and TRBJ2-5 gives the whole variable domain DGGITQSPKYLFRKEGQNVTLSCEQNLNHDAMYWYRQDPGQGLRLIYYSQIVNDFQKGDIAEGYSVSREKKESFPLTVTSAQKNPTAFYLCASSMASGEVGYQETQYFGPGTRLLVL.

This clone was observed a handful of times. The J gene is TRBJ2-2, the V gene TRBV2; TRBD1 agrees at 11 bases. The CDR3 totals 15 residues. V was pared by 4 bases and J by 7 bases, with 5 bases of the junction left unmatched. Per the germline V gene, CDR1 is SNHLY and CDR2 is FYNNEI. CDR3 protein: CASSADRGRIGELFF. The CDR3 DNA follows: TGTGCCAGCAGTGCGGACAGGGGGCGAATCGGGGAGCTGTTTTTT.

This rearrangement joins TRBV9 to TRBJ2-7, with no clear D. V lost 0 bases and J 3 bases, leaving 13 bases between the germline ends. The CDR3 covers 15 residues. Per the germline V gene, CDR1 is SGDLS and CDR2 is YYNGEE. CDR3 sequence: CASSVGVSTDYEQYF. Written as DNA, the CDR3 is TGTGCCAGCAGCGTAGGGGTGTCGACCGACTACGAGCAGTACTTC. The full variable domain, rest sourced from reference TRBV9 and TRBJ2-7, is DSGVTQTPKHLITATGQRVTLRCSPRSGDLSVYWYQQSLDQGLQFLIQYYNGEERAKGNILERFSAQQFPDLHSELNLSSLELGDSALYFCASSVGVSTDYEQYFGPGTRLTVT.

The chain links TRBV30 to TRBJ1-6; no definite D call. The V end was cut by 3 bases, the J end by 4 bases, with 7 bases between. The CDR3 is 13 amino acids. Germline V gene data show CDR1 as GTSNPN and CDR2 as SVGIG (reference sequence). CDR3 sequence (DNA): TGTGCCTGGAGAGACCTGTATAATTCACCCCTCCACTTT. Encoded protein: CAWRDLYNSPLHF. The whole variable domain, remainder taken from reference TRBV30 and TRBJ1-6, is SQTIHQWPATLVQPVGSPLSLECTVEGTSNPNLYWYRQAAGRGLQLLFYSVGIGQISSEVPQNLSASRPQDRQFILSSKKLLLSDSGFYLCAWRDLYNSPLHFGNGTRLTVT.

V usage is TRBV19 and J usage is TRBJ2-7; TRBD1 matches 10 bases. The germline CDR1 and CDR2 sequences are LNHDA and SQIVND (reference sequence). V lost 5 bases, J lost 2 bases, and 6 bases stayed unmatched. The CDR3 is made up of 15 amino acids. DNA for the CDR3: TGTGCCAGTAGTTCCGGGACAGGGGCAACCTACGAGCAGTACTTC. Translated: CASSSGTGATYEQYF.

This rearrangement joins TRBV29-1 to TRBJ2-7; TRBD1 matches 12 bases. Germline V gene lookup returns CDR1 SQVTM and CDR2 ANQGSEA. Losses at the gene ends were 1 base for V and 5 bases for J; bases not matched to a gene: 9. The CDR3 runs to 16 residues. The CDR3 here is CSVEGEGDRGPDEQYF. In nucleotides, the CDR3 is TGCAGCGTTGAAGGGGAGGGGGACAGGGGGCCCGACGAGCAGTACTTC.

This clone has only a few counts. The rearrangement joins TRBV12-5 to TRBJ1-2; D may be TRBD1 (5 bases). Deletions cut 9 bases from V and 10 bases from J, with 18 bases between. The CDR3 length is 12 residues. Germline values: CDR1 LGHNT, CDR2 FRNRAP. This chain's CDR3 is CASRSPGAAYTF. The DNA of the CDR3 is TGTGCTAGCAGGTCCCCCGGGGCCGCCTACACCTTC. The complete variable domain, with remaining parts taken from reference TRBV12-5 and TRBJ1-2, reads DARVTQTPRHKVTEMGQEVTMRCQPILGHNTVFWYRQTMMQGLELLAYFRNRAPLDDSGMPKDRFSAEMPDATLATLKIQPSEPRDSAVYFCASRSPGAAYTFGSGTRLTVV.

This chain connects TRBV9 to TRBJ1-1; TRBD1 might be the D (5 bases). The germline V and J ends were trimmed by 0 bases and 7 bases, with 10 bases remaining between them. The CDR3 consists of 13 residues. Germline V lookup: CDR1 SGDLS, CDR2 YYNGEE. The CDR3 DNA sequence: TGTGCCAGCAGCGTAGTCGGGGGTGGTGAAGCTTTCTTT. This sequence encodes CASSVVGGGEAFF.

The rearrangement uses TRBV30 and TRBJ1-4, with 9 bases lining up with TRBD1. The CDR3 sequence is 13 residues long. The trim removed 2 bases at V and 8 bases at J, leaving 3 bases unmatched. Looked up from germline, CDR1 is GTSNPN and CDR2 is SVGIG (reference sequence). In DNA form, the CDR3 reads TGTGCCTGGAGTCGCGGGACAGGGGAAAAACTGTTTTTT. It encodes CAWSRGTGEKLFF.

This clone ranks as large. The chain couples TRBV4-3 to TRBJ1-1; D is unclear. V shed 1 base and J shed 4 bases, with 10 bases lying between them. The CDR3 totals 14 residues. CDR1 and CDR2 from the germline V gene are LGHNA and YSLEER. CDR3 amino acids: CASSQGFEGTEAFF. The CDR3 DNA follows: TGCGCCAGCAGCCAAGGTTTCGAGGGCACTGAAGCTTTCTTT.

V usage is TRBV9 and J usage is TRBJ1-2; tentative D call: TRBD1 (5 bases). The CDR3 is made up of 13 amino acids. From germline, CDR1 is SGDLS and CDR2 YYNGEE. Trimming took 0 bases from V and 8 from J, leaving 11 bases between them. As DNA, the CDR3 is TGTGCCAGCAGCGTAGTGGGGGAGTCGGGCTACACCTTC. It encodes CASSVVGESGYTF.

The J gene is TRBJ2-5, the V gene TRBV18; no definite D call. The CDR3 length is 12 residues. V lost 4 bases, J lost 2 bases, and 5 bases lay in between. Germline CDR1 and CDR2: KGHSH and LQKENI. This CDR3 reads CASSRGQETQYF. CDR3 nucleotide sequence: TGTGCCAGCTCACGGGGACAAGAGACCCAGTACTTC. Supplemented by reference TRBV18 and TRBJ2-5, the full variable domain reads NAGVMQNPRHLVRRRGQEARLRCSPMKGHSHVYWYRQLPEEGLKFMVYLQKENIIDESGMPKERFSAEFPKEGPSILRIQQVVRGDSAAYFCASSRGQETQYFGPGTRLLVL.

This clone is labeled as medium-sized. The V and J genes are TRBV5-4 and TRBJ1-5; D uncertain. The CDR3 spans 10 residues. The ends were cut back, 4 bases at V and 4 bases at J, with 0 bases in the middle. CDR1 is SGHNT, CDR2 YYREEE, per germline (reference sequence). CDR3 nucleotide sequence: TGTGCCAGCAGCAATCAGCCCCAGCATTTT. Translation: CASSNQPQHF.

The V and J genes are TRBV9 and TRBJ2-5, with 10 bases lining up with TRBD2. J lost 5 bases, V lost 4 bases, and 8 bases had no gene match. CDR1 is SGDLS, CDR2 YYNGEE, per germline. The CDR3 is made up of 15 amino acids. In nucleotides, the CDR3 is TGTGCCAGCAGCCCTCCTAGCGGGGGTAGGGAGACCCAGTACTTC. Its protein product is CASSPPSGGRETQYF. Combining the CDR3 with reference TRBV9 and TRBJ2-5 gives the whole variable domain DSGVTQTPKHLITATGQRVTLRCSPRSGDLSVYWYQQSLDQGLQFLIQYYNGEERAKGNILERFSAQQFPDLHSELNLSSLELGDSALYFCASSPPSGGRETQYFGPGTRLLVL.

This sequence joins TRBV5-1 and TRBJ2-3, with 11 bases fitting TRBD1. Germline CDR1 and CDR2: SGHRS and YFSETQ. This CDR3 spans 15 amino acids. The junction had 4 bases not matched to a gene; V was cut back by 4 bases and J by 3 bases. The CDR3 DNA follows: TGCGCCAGCAGCAGAGGGACAGGGGGAACAGATACGCAGTATTTT. This codes for CASSRGTGGTDTQYF.

This clone occurred once. The gene calls are TRBV11-2 and TRBJ1-1; D is unresolved. This CDR3 region has 16 residues. Germline V gene data show CDR1 as SGHAT and CDR2 as FQNNGV. Trimming shortened V by 3 bases and J by 1 base, and 15 bases separated the two germline ends. CDR3: CASSLLPGRPNTEAFF. CDR3 in DNA: TGTGCCAGCAGCTTGTTACCCGGGCGGCCGAACACTGAAGCTTTCTTT.

The chain is built from TRBV5-8 and TRBJ1-6; D uncertain. V was clipped by 0 bases and J by 10 bases, with 5 bases between them. Germline V gives CDR1 SGHTS, CDR2 YDEGEE. This CDR3 region has 12 residues. The CDR3 spells CASSLVPSPLHF. The CDR3, as DNA: TGTGCCAGCAGCTTGGTCCCATCACCCCTCCACTTT.

The gene calls are TRBV5-5 and TRBJ2-7, with 9 bases that match TRBD1. The CDR3 covers 15 residues. Germline V gene lookup returns CDR1 SGHKS and CDR2 YYEKEE (reference sequence). V gave up 4 bases and J gave up 3 bases; unmatched junction bases: 8. CDR3 residues: CASSPFWGQGYEQYF. The CDR3 bases are TGTGCCAGCAGCCCCTTCTGGGGACAGGGCTACGAGCAGTACTTC. Together with reference TRBV5-5 and TRBJ2-7, the CDR3 gives the full variable domain: DAGVTQSPTHLIKTRGQQVTLRCSPISGHKSVSWYQQVLGQGPQFIFQYYEKEERGRGNFPDRFSARQFPNYSSELNVNALLLGDSALYLCASSPFWGQGYEQYFGPGTRLTVT.

This chain links TRBV5-8 with TRBJ2-5, with 12 bases that match TRBD1. CDR3 length: 18 residues. The germline gives CDR1 SGHTS, CDR2 YDEGEE. V was pared by 4 bases and J by 5 bases, with 15 bases of the junction left unmatched. The CDR3 coding sequence is TGTGCCAGCAGCAAGGGACAGGGGGCGTCTCGGGTGGATGAGACCCAGTACTTC. Its translation is CASSKGQGASRVDETQYF.

V is TRBV19 and J is TRBJ2-6, with 8 bases aligning to TRBD2. The junction had 15 bases not matched to a gene; V was cut back by 5 bases and J by 0 bases. The CDR3 spans 20 residues. The germline CDR1 and CDR2 sequences are LNHDA and SQIVND (reference sequence). CDR3 loop: CASSSDIAGTDFSGANVLTF. The CDR3 DNA reads TGTGCCAGTAGTTCAGATATAGCGGGGACTGATTTCTCTGGGGCCAACGTCCTGACTTTC.

The chain joins TRBV24-1 to TRBJ2-7; D is undetermined. The germline V gene has CDR1 KGHDR and CDR2 SFDVKD. The CDR3 is made up of 12 amino acids. Trimming removed 3 bases at V and 0 bases at J, with 2 bases between. The CDR3 sequence is CATSDNSYEQYF. DNA for the CDR3: TGTGCCACCAGTGATAACTCCTACGAGCAGTACTTC.

The CDR3 sequence: CASSPSGGYYEQYF. For the CDR3, the DNA is TGTGCCAGCAGCCCTAGCGGGGGATACTACGAGCAGTACTTC. The J gene is TRBJ2-7, the V gene TRBV7-2; TRBD2 matches at 10 bases. Germline-derived CDR1 and CDR2 are SGHTA and FQGNSA. V was pared by 5 bases and J by 3 bases, with 4 bases of the junction left unmatched. This CDR3 comprises 14 residues.

This clone was counted a single time. The chain joins TRBV29-1 to TRBJ1-1; 9 positions match TRBD1. This CDR3 has 12 residues. The V gene's germline CDR1 is SQVTM and CDR2 ANQGSEA. With V trimmed by 2 bases and J by 7 bases, 2 bases remained unmatched. CDR3 nucleotide sequence: TGCAGCGTTGAAACAGGGGGCTATGAAGCTTTCTTT. This gives the protein CSVETGGYEAFF. The complete variable domain, with remaining parts taken from reference TRBV29-1 and TRBJ1-1, reads SAVISQKPSRDICQRGTSLTIQCQVDSQVTMMFWYRQQPGQSLTLIATANQGSEATYESGFVIDKFPISRPNLTFSTLTVSNMSPEDSSIYLCSVETGGYEAFFGQGTRLTVV.

V gene TRBV27 combines with J gene TRBJ1-4; 11 nucleotides match TRBD1. Germline CDR1 and CDR2: MNHEY and SMNVEV (reference sequence). The junction had 7 bases not matched to a gene; V was cut back by 5 bases and J by 8 bases. This CDR3 spans 15 amino acids. CDR3 sequence (DNA): TGTGCCAGCAGTCCGATGGACAGGGGGCAAGAAAAACTGTTTTTT. It yields the protein CASSPMDRGQEKLFF.

The gene calls are TRBV30 and TRBJ1-5; D is uncertain. In germline, CDR1 is GTSNPN, CDR2 SVGIG (reference sequence). The ends were cut back, 1 base at V and 1 base at J, with 8 bases in the middle. The length of the CDR3 is 14 residues. In DNA form, the CDR3 reads TGTGCCTGGAGTGAGGGATACAGCAATCAGCCCCAGCATTTT. The encoded protein is CAWSEGYSNQPQHF.

This clone was picked up one time. The chain couples TRBV18 to TRBJ2-2, with D tentatively TRBD2 (5 bases). V lost 2 bases to trimming and J lost 0 bases, with 7 bases between them. The CDR3 loop spans 15 amino acids. CDR1 and CDR2 (germline): KGHSH, LQKENI. CDR3 protein: CASSPGETNTGELFF. DNA of the CDR3: TGTGCCAGCTCACCAGGGGAGACGAACACCGGGGAGCTGTTTTTT.

V and J are TRBV5-6 and TRBJ2-7; maybe TRBD1 (6 bases). The CDR3 sequence is 13 residues long. Per the germline V gene, CDR1 is SGHDT and CDR2 is YYEEEE. V was trimmed by 4 bases and J by 4 bases, leaving 12 bases between them. The CDR3 sequence: CASSPGQTYEQYF. CDR3 coding DNA: TGTGCCAGCAGCCCCGGACAGACATACGAGCAGTACTTC. The full variable domain, with the rest looked up from reference TRBV5-6 and TRBJ2-7, is DAGVTQSPTHLIKTRGQQVTLRCSPKSGHDTVSWYQQALGQGPQFIFQYYEEEERQRGNFPDRFSGHQFPNYSSELNVNALLLGDSALYLCASSPGQTYEQYFGPGTRLTVT.

The J gene is TRBJ2-5, the V gene TRBV28; TRBD2 might be the D (5 bases). This CDR3 has 15 residues. V lost 8 bases and J 0 bases, leaving 16 bases between the germline ends. CDR1 is MDHEN, CDR2 SYDVKM, per germline. The CDR3 sequence is CASLSLDGYQETQYF. CDR3 coding DNA: TGTGCCAGCCTTTCACTAGACGGGTACCAAGAGACCCAGTACTTC.

This chain links TRBV2 with TRBJ1-5, with TRBD1 identical over 9 bases. V was pared by 9 bases and J by 4 bases, with 4 bases of the junction left unmatched. The CDR3 length is 13 residues. Germline assignment: CDR1 SNHLY and CDR2 FYNNEI. CDR3 sequence reads: CASGTGQNQPQHF. The CDR3 coding sequence is TGTGCCAGTGGGACAGGGCAGAATCAGCCCCAGCATTTT.